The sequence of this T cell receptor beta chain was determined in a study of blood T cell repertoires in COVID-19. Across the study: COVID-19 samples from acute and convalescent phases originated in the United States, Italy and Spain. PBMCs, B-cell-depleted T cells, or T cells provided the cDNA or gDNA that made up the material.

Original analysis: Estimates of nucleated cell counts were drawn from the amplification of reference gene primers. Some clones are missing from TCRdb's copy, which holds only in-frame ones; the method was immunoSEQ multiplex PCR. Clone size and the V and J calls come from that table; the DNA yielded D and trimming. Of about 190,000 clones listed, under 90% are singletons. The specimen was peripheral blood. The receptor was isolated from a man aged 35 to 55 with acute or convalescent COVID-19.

CDR3 loop: CSVVRDNGYTF. CDR3 sequence (DNA): TGCAGCGTTGTTCGGGACAATGGCTACACCTTC. The rearrangement joins TRBV29-1 to TRBJ1-2; tentatively, D is TRBD1 (6 bases). V lost 4 bases, J lost 6 bases, and 9 bases lay in between. CDR3 size: 11 residues. Germline V CDR1 and CDR2: SQVTM, ANQGSEA.